This T cell receptor (beta chain) was sequenced during a study of blood T cell repertoires in COVID-19. Study-level background: The United States, Italy and Spain were the sources of the acute and convalescent COVID-19 samples. From T cells, B-cell-depleted T cells, or PBMCs came the material, which was cDNA or gDNA.

Per the study methods: How many nucleated cells were present was estimated from reference gene primer amplification. Here immunoSEQ multiplex PCR was the method, and the copy in TCRdb shows in-frame clones only, minus some. From that table come the V and J calls and clone size; the DNA was used to work out D and trimming. Seen here are some 270,000 clones, roughly 86% observed once, and the top ten hold 1.6%. Germline trimming cut 7 bases from V and 1 base from J; bases unmatched to any gene: 10. The germline gives CDR1 SQVTM, CDR2 ANQGSEA. This CDR3 is built from 15 residues. The sequence came from a woman in her sixties or seventies who had recovered from COVID-19. The V gene is TRBV29-1, the J gene TRBJ1-1; 9 bases align to TRBD1. The specimen sequenced was peripheral blood. The CDR3 bases are TGCAGCGCCGTCCCGGGACAGGGAGGGAACACTGAAGCTTTCTTT. Translating it yields CSAVPGQGGNTEAFF. Looking up the rest from reference TRBV29-1 and TRBJ1-1 gives the full variable domain: SAVISQKPSRDICQRGTSLTIQCQVDSQVTMMFWYRQQPGQSLTLIATANQGSEATYESGFVIDKFPISRPNLTFSTLTVSNMSPEDSSIYLCSAVPGQGGNTEAFFGQGTRLTVV.